The 27 T cell receptor beta chains below come from one sample, sequenced in a study of blood T cell repertoires in COVID-19. Here immunoSEQ multiplex PCR was the method, and the copy in TCRdb shows in-frame clones only, minus some. Of about 60,000 clones in the sample, around 80% were seen once. Material: peripheral blood. The receptors were gathered from a woman older than 75 with acute or convalescent COVID-19.

This clone was counted ten times or more. CDR3 DNA: TGTGCCAGCAGTAGGACAGTAACCGGGGAGCTGTTTTTT. As protein: CASSRTVTGELFF. The chain couples TRBV27 to TRBJ2-2, with a weak D call TRBD1 (6 bases). The V end lost 5 bases, the J end lost 5 bases, and 9 bases lay between the germline ends. Germline CDR1 MNHEY, CDR2 SMNVEV (reference sequence). CDR3 length: 13 amino acids.

The chain recombines TRBV25-1 with TRBJ1-1, with D possibly being TRBD1 (6 bases). Between the trimmed V and J ends, which lost 2 bases and 4 bases, there was a span of 11 bases. The V gene's germline CDR1 is MGHDK and CDR2 SYGVNS. The CDR3 is made up of 14 amino acids. CDR3 nucleotide sequence: TGTGCCAGCAGTGAAACAGGGTTTCGCACTGAAGCTTTCTTT. The encoded protein is CASSETGFRTEAFF.

CDR3 amino acids: CASSSPEGHISTDTQYF. In DNA form, the CDR3 reads TGTGCCAGTAGTAGCCCGGAGGGCCACATAAGCACAGATACGCAGTATTTT. The chain links TRBV19 to TRBJ2-3, with a tentative D call TRBD2 (6 bases). Trimming took off 4 bases at V and 0 bases at J, with 17 bases between the two ends. The CDR3 loop spans 17 amino acids. The V gene's germline CDR1 is LNHDA and CDR2 SQIVND (reference sequence). The variable domain in full, completed from reference TRBV19 and TRBJ2-3, reads DGGITQSPKYLFRKEGQNVTLSCEQNLNHDAMYWYRQDPGQGLRLIYYSQIVNDFQKGDIAEGYSVSREKKESFPLTVTSAQKNPTAFYLCASSSPEGHISTDTQYFGPGTRLTVL.

V is TRBV19 and J is TRBJ1-5; a possible D gene is TRBD1 (5 bases). The CDR3 covers 14 residues. Per germline, CDR1 LNHDA and CDR2 SQIVND (reference sequence). The V and J ends lost 3 bases and 7 bases respectively, with 13 bases between them. The chain's CDR3 is CASSIKGVGQPQHF. In DNA form, the CDR3 reads TGTGCCAGTAGTATTAAAGGGGTTGGACAGCCCCAGCATTTT.

The J gene is TRBJ2-7, the V gene TRBV9; TRBD1 aligns across 8 bases. Trimming cost V 5 bases and J 6 bases; bases outside gene matches: 10. Per germline, CDR1 SGDLS and CDR2 YYNGEE. This CDR3 is 14 amino acids long. The CDR3 bases are TGTGCCAGCAGTCAAACAGGGGGGATTGCCGAGCAGTACTTC. Its translation is CASSQTGGIAEQYF. Using reference TRBV9 and TRBJ2-7 for the parts outside the CDR3, the full variable domain is DSGVTQTPKHLITATGQRVTLRCSPRSGDLSVYWYQQSLDQGLQFLIQYYNGEERAKGNILERFSAQQFPDLHSELNLSSLELGDSALYFCASSQTGGIAEQYFGPGTRLTVT.

V gene TRBV10-1 combines with J gene TRBJ2-1; D call uncertain. Germline-derived CDR1 and CDR2 are WNHNN and SYGVQD (reference sequence). The CDR3 runs 13 residues. The V end was cut by 4 bases, the J end by 7 bases, with 11 bases between. CDR3 sequence: CASSVPGKNEQFF. In DNA, the CDR3 is TGCGCCAGCAGTGTCCCCGGTAAGAATGAGCAGTTCTTC.

The V and J genes are TRBV4-1 and TRBJ1-1; D is possibly TRBD1 (6 bases). The V gene lost 3 bases and the J gene lost 2 bases, with 13 bases spanning the gap. The germline V gene encodes CDR1 MGHRA and CDR2 YSYEKL. This CDR3 has 15 residues. The DNA for the CDR3 is TGCGCCAGCAGCCAGGGACACCCTAGAAACACTGAAGCTTTCTTT. Its protein product is CASSQGHPRNTEAFF.

The rearrangement uses TRBV5-5 and TRBJ2-7; D perhaps matches TRBD1 (6 bases). The CDR3 is made up of 13 amino acids. Germline V lookup: CDR1 SGHKS, CDR2 YYEKEE (reference sequence). Trimming left V 0 bases short and J 4 bases short, with 8 bases between. DNA for the CDR3: TGTGCCAGCAGCTTGGGGGGGCTATACGAGCAGTACTTC. Translated: CASSLGGLYEQYF.

This chain links TRBV7-8 with TRBJ2-2, with 8 positions matching TRBD1. V shed 4 bases and J 6 bases; nucleotides not matched to a gene: 1. This CDR3 has 13 residues. The germline gives CDR1 SGHVS, CDR2 FQNEAQ. The DNA for the CDR3 is TGTGCCAGCAGCTACAGGGGGTCCGGGGAGCTGTTTTTT. It encodes CASSYRGSGELFF.

The chain couples TRBV11-2 to TRBJ1-2; D gene uncertain. CDR1 SGHAT and CDR2 FQNNGV come from the germline V gene. The CDR3 contains 13 residues. Trimming pared 3 bases from V and 3 bases from J, leaving 8 bases between. DNA for the CDR3: TGTGCCAGCAGCTTCTCGCGGGACTATGGCTACACCTTC. It codes for CASSFSRDYGYTF.

This clone was observed once. This chain joins TRBV2 and TRBJ2-7, with 9 bases lining up with TRBD1. This CDR3 comprises 13 residues. Germline CDR1 SNHLY, CDR2 FYNNEI. V lost 5 bases, J lost 6 bases, and 5 bases stayed unmatched. CDR3: CASSLQGAGEQYF. CDR3 DNA sequence: TGTGCCAGCAGTCTACAGGGGGCCGGCGAGCAGTACTTC. The entire variable domain, with the rest obtained from reference TRBV2 and TRBJ2-7, is as follows: EPEVTQTPSHQVTQMGQEVILRCVPISNHLYFYWYRQILGQKVEFLVSFYNNEISEKSEIFDDQFSVERPDGSNFTLKIRSTKLEDSAMYFCASSLQGAGEQYFGPGTRLTVT.

This clone was detected only once. The chain is built from TRBV3-1 (or the pseudogene TRBV3-2) and TRBJ2-5; no reliable D call. The CDR3 contains 14 residues. Germline V gene sequence: CDR1 LGHDT, CDR2 YNNKEL (reference sequence). V gave up 3 bases and J gave up 1 base, with 9 bases separating them. CDR3 residues: CASSQRGAQETQYF. CDR3 DNA sequence: TGTGCCAGCAGCCAGAGAGGAGCCCAAGAGACCCAGTACTTC.

The gene calls are TRBV19 and TRBJ2-1, with D possibly TRBD1 on 6 matching bases. The CDR3 consists of 15 residues. CDR1 and CDR2 (germline): LNHDA, SQIVND (reference sequence). Trimming left V 6 bases short and J 8 bases short, with 20 bases between. The CDR3 bases are TGTGCCAGTAGGGTGGGGGACAACCTAGGAGATGAGCAGTTCTTC. As protein: CASRVGDNLGDEQFF.

V usage is TRBV29-1 and J usage is TRBJ2-7; 11 nucleotides align to TRBD2. V shed 0 bases, J shed 7 bases, and the junction held 5 bases outside the gene matches. The CDR3 has 14 amino acids. Germline V gene data show CDR1 as SQVTM and CDR2 as ANQGSEA. CDR3 sequence (DNA): TGCAGCGTTGAAGAACTAGCGGGAGTTCGGGAGCAGTACTTC. Protein product: CSVEELAGVREQYF.

This chain uses TRBV5-4 with TRBJ2-7; the D is unclear. Germline loops: CDR1 SGHNT, CDR2 YYREEE (reference sequence). The V gene lost 2 bases and the J gene lost 6 bases, with 6 bases spanning the gap. This CDR3 has 11 residues. CDR3 bases: TGTGCCAGCAGCTTCGGCGGCGAGCAGTACTTC. Its protein product is CASSFGGEQYF.

The V gene is TRBV19, the J gene TRBJ1-1; D unresolved. Germline values: CDR1 LNHDA, CDR2 SQIVND (reference sequence). The CDR3 spans 13 residues. Trimming cost V 5 bases and J 1 base, with 8 bases left between them. CDR3 sequence (DNA): TGTGCCAGTAGTCTACTACGGAACACTGAAGCTTTCTTT. This sequence encodes CASSLLRNTEAFF. The complete variable domain, with remaining parts taken from reference TRBV19 and TRBJ1-1, reads DGGITQSPKYLFRKEGQNVTLSCEQNLNHDAMYWYRQDPGQGLRLIYYSQIVNDFQKGDIAEGYSVSREKKESFPLTVTSAQKNPTAFYLCASSLLRNTEAFFGQGTRLTVV.

The chain couples TRBV27 to TRBJ2-2; weak D call: TRBD2 (6 bases). Germline CDR1 is MNHEY and CDR2 is SMNVEV (reference sequence). Trimming removed 7 bases from V and 2 bases from J, with 20 bases in between. The CDR3 loop spans 17 amino acids. The CDR3 coding sequence is TGTGCCAGCACCCCGAGAGGAGGGAACGTTAACACCGGGGAGCTGTTTTTT. Translated, it gives CASTPRGGNVNTGELFF.

The V and J genes are TRBV19 and TRBJ2-2; no firm D call. V was pared by 5 bases and J by 3 bases, with 4 bases between. The CDR3 is made up of 12 amino acids. In germline, CDR1 is LNHDA, CDR2 SQIVND (reference sequence). DNA of the CDR3: TGTGCCAGTAGTCTCGACACCGGGGAGCTGTTTTTT. Its protein product is CASSLDTGELFF.

DNA of the CDR3: TGCGCCAGCAGTGACCCCCTCGGCTCTGGAAACACCATATATTTT. It is translated as CASSDPLGSGNTIYF. J is TRBJ1-3 and V is TRBV10-2; D remains ambiguous. The CDR3 totals 15 residues. Per the germline V gene, CDR1 is WSHSY and CDR2 is SAAADI. Trimming pared 3 bases from V and 0 bases from J, leaving 9 bases between.

The chain recombines TRBV5-1 with TRBJ2-1; 9 bases map to TRBD2. Germline CDR1 SGHRS, CDR2 YFSETQ. This CDR3 region has 19 residues. V gave up 5 bases and J gave up 0 bases; unmatched junction bases: 15. The CDR3 DNA reads as TGCGCCAGCAGTCGGGGGGTGAAACTAGCGGGCAGCTCCTACAATGAGCAGTTCTTC. Residues: CASSRGVKLAGSSYNEQFF.

This chain joins TRBV5-6 and TRBJ2-5, with 8 bases that match TRBD1. The CDR3 consists of 15 residues. Per germline, CDR1 SGHDT and CDR2 YYEEEE. V lost 3 bases, J lost 1 base, and 5 bases stayed unmatched. In DNA form, the CDR3 reads TGTGCCAGCAGCTCCCTGGACAGGGCCCAAGAGACCCAGTACTTC. Encoded protein: CASSSLDRAQETQYF. The whole variable domain, remainder taken from reference TRBV5-6 and TRBJ2-5, is DAGVTQSPTHLIKTRGQQVTLRCSPKSGHDTVSWYQQALGQGPQFIFQYYEEEERQRGNFPDRFSGHQFPNYSSELNVNALLLGDSALYLCASSSLDRAQETQYFGPGTRLLVL.

This clone showed up just once. V usage is TRBV7-9 and J usage is TRBJ1-2; 10 bases map to TRBD1. After removal of 1 base from V and 8 bases from J, the junction contained 4 bases not matched to a gene. Germline V gene lookup returns CDR1 SEHNR and CDR2 FQNEAQ (reference sequence). This CDR3 region has 14 residues. This CDR3 is CASSLGQGAEGYTF. The CDR3 nucleotides are TGTGCCAGCAGCTTAGGACAGGGGGCGGAAGGCTACACCTTC.

V and J are TRBV6-2 or TRBV6-3 and TRBJ2-7; tentative D call: TRBD2 (6 bases). There are 13 residues in the CDR3. V lost 5 bases to trimming and J lost 5 bases, with 13 bases between them. The germline V gene encodes CDR1 MNHEY and CDR2 SVGEGT. The chain's CDR3 is CASSQTSSHEQYF. In DNA form, the CDR3 reads TGTGCCAGCAGTCAGACTAGTTCCCACGAGCAGTACTTC.

The chain is built from TRBV28 and TRBJ2-3, with 7 bases matching TRBD1. The V gene end was trimmed by 5 bases and the J gene end by 4 bases; junction bases not matched to a gene: 0. This CDR3 has 12 residues. Germline CDR1 MDHEN, CDR2 SYDVKM. The CDR3 region is CASSQGADTQYF. As DNA, the CDR3 is TGTGCCAGCAGTCAGGGGGCAGATACGCAGTATTTT.

This clone was picked up a small number of times. The gene calls are TRBV6-1 and TRBJ1-2; D unclear. The V end lost 1 base, the J end lost 6 bases, and 9 bases lay between the germline ends. CDR3 length: 13 amino acids. From germline, CDR1 is MNHNS and CDR2 SASEGT. CDR3 nucleotide sequence: TGTGCCAGCAGTGAAGTTCAGGAGGATGGCTACACCTTC. The encoded protein is CASSEVQEDGYTF.

The V and J genes are TRBV2 and TRBJ1-3; maybe TRBD1 (6 bases). The germline V gene encodes CDR1 SNHLY and CDR2 FYNNEI. The CDR3 spans 14 residues. V was trimmed by 6 bases and J by 0 bases, leaving 9 bases between them. The CDR3 protein is CASSGQRSGNTIYF. The CDR3 bases are TGTGCCAGCAGCGGACAGCGCTCTGGAAACACCATATATTTT.

V gene TRBV10-2 combines with J gene TRBJ2-7; D gene ambiguous. Germline CDR1 WSHSY, CDR2 SAAADI. This CDR3 is built from 11 residues. V gave up 3 bases and J gave up 2 bases, with 2 bases separating them. The CDR3 DNA reads TGCGCCAGCAGTGACGCCTACGAGCAGTACTTC. Amino acids: CASSDAYEQYF.